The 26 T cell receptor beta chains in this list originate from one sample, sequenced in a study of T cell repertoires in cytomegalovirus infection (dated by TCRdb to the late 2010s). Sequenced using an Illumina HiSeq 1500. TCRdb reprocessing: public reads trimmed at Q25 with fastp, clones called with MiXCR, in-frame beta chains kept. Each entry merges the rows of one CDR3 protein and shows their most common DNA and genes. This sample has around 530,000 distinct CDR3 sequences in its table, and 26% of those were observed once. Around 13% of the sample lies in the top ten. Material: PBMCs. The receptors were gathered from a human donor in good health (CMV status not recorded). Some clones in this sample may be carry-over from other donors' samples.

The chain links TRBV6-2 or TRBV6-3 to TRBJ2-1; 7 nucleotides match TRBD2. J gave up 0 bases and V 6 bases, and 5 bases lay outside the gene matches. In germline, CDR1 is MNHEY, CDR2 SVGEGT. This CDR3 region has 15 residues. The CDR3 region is CASRRSSGSYNEQFF. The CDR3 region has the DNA TGTGCCAGCAGGCGATCTAGCGGCTCCTACAATGAGCAGTTCTTC.

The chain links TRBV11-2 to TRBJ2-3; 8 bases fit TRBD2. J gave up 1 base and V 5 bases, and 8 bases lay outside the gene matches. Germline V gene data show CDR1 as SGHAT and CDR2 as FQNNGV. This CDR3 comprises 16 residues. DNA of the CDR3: TGTGCCAGCAGCCCTAGACCACTAGCGGGCACAGATACGCAGTATTTT. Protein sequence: CASSPRPLAGTDTQYF.

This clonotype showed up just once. The DNA of the CDR3 is TGTGCCAGCAGTTTGCTGTCCCTGAACACTGAAGCTTTCTTT. As protein: CASSLLSLNTEAFF. The chain couples TRBV12-3 or TRBV12-4 to TRBJ1-1, with D hard to call. Deletions cut 3 bases from V and 0 bases from J, with 8 bases between. CDR3 length equals 14 residues.

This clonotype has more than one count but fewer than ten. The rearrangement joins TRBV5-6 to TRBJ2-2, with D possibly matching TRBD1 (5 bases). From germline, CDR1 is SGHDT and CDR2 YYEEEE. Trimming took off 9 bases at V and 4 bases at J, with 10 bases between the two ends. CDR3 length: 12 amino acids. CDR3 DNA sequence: TGTGCCACGGATAGGGGCACCGGGGAGCTGTTTTTT. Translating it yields CATDRGTGELFF.

In DNA, the CDR3 is TGCGCCAGCAGCTTGACAGGGGTAAACTATGGCTACACCTTC. Translating gives CASSLTGVNYGYTF. The J gene is TRBJ1-2, the V gene TRBV5-1; TRBD1 agrees at 7 bases. Germline CDR1 SGHRS, CDR2 YFSETQ. The CDR3 is 14 amino acids. With 1 base clipped from V and 2 bases from J, the junction kept 2 bases outside the gene matches.

The CDR3: CAWNSGRAMGEQFF. Here the CDR3 DNA reads TGTGCCTGGAATAGCGGGAGGGCCATGGGTGAGCAGTTCTTC. The rearrangement uses TRBV30 and TRBJ2-1, with TRBD2 matching over 11 bases. The J segment lost 9 bases and the V segment lost 4 bases, leaving 8 bases of the junction unmatched. Germline V lookup: CDR1 GTSNPN, CDR2 SVGIG (reference sequence). This CDR3 has 14 residues.

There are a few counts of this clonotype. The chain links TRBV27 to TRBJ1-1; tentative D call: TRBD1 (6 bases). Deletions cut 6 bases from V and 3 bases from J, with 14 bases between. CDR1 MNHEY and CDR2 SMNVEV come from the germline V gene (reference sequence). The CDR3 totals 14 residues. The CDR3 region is CASSLQGKDTEAFF. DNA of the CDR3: TGTGCCAGCAGCCTACAGGGTAAAGACACTGAAGCTTTCTTT.

CDR3 DNA: TGTGCCAGCCGACTCGGCCCCAACACCGGGGAGCTGTTTTTT. This gives the protein CASRLGPNTGELFF. This sequence joins TRBV11-2 and TRBJ2-2; unclear D gene. Per the germline V gene, CDR1 is SGHAT and CDR2 is FQNNGV. The CDR3 consists of 14 residues. V shed 8 bases and J shed 2 bases, with 12 bases lying between them.

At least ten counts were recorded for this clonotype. CDR3 region: CASSLEVGQQETQYF. In DNA form, the CDR3 reads TGTGCCAGCAGCTTAGAAGTAGGACAGCAAGAGACCCAGTACTTC. This rearrangement joins TRBV7-2 to TRBJ2-5; TRBD1 might be the D (6 bases). Germline V CDR1 and CDR2: SGHTA, FQGNSA. Trimming took 1 base from V and 2 from J, leaving 11 bases between them. This CDR3 has 15 amino acids.

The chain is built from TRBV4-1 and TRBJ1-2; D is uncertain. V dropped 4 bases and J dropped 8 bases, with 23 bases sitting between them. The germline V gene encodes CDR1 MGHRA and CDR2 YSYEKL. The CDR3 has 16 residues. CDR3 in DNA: TGCGCCAGCAGCCCCCCCTGGCAGAGTACCCTTTCCGGCTACACCTTC. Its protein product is CASSPPWQSTLSGYTF.

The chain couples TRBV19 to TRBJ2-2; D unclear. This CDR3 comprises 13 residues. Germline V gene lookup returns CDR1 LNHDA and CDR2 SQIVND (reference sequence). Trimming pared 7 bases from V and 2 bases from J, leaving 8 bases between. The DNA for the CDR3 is TGTGCCAGTACTTGGGGAAACACCGGGGAGCTGTTTTTT. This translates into CASTWGNTGELFF.

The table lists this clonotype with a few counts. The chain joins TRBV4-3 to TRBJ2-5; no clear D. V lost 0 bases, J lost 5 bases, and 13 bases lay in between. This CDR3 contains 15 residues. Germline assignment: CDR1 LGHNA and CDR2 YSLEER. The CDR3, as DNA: TGCGCCAGCAGCCAAGATCGGTTAACTCTGGAGACCCAGTACTTC. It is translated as CASSQDRLTLETQYF.

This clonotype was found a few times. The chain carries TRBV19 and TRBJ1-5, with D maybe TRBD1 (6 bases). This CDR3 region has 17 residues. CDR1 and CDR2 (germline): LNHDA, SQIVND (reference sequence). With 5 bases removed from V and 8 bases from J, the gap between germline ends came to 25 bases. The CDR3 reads CASSVPLQGFGEKPQHF. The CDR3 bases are TGTGCCAGTAGTGTGCCATTACAGGGATTTGGTGAAAAGCCCCAGCATTTT. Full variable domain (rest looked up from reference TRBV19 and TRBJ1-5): DGGITQSPKYLFRKEGQNVTLSCEQNLNHDAMYWYRQDPGQGLRLIYYSQIVNDFQKGDIAEGYSVSREKKESFPLTVTSAQKNPTAFYLCASSVPLQGFGEKPQHFGDGTRLSIL.

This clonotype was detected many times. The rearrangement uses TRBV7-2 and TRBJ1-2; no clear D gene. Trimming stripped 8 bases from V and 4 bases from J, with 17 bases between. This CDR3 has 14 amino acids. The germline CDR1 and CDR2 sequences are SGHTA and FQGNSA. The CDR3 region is CASGPLTGLYGYTF. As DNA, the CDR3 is TGTGCCAGCGGACCTTTAACTGGTCTCTATGGCTACACCTTC.

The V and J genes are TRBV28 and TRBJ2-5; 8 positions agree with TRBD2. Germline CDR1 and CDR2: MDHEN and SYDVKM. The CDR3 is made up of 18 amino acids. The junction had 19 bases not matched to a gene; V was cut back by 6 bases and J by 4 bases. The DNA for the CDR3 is TGTGCCAGCAGCCCGGCGCTGACGAGGGCGGGAGGTAGAGAGACCCAGTACTTC. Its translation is CASSPALTRAGGRETQYF.

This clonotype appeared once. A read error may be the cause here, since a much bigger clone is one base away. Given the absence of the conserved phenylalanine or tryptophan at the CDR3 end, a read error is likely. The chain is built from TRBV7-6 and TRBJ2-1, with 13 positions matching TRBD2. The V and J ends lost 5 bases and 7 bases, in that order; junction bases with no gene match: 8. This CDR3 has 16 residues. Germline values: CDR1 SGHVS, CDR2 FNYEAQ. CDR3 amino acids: CASSSASTSGGNEQFL. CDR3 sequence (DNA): TGTGCCAGCAGCAGTGCCTCGACTAGCGGGGGGAATGAGCAGTTCCTC.

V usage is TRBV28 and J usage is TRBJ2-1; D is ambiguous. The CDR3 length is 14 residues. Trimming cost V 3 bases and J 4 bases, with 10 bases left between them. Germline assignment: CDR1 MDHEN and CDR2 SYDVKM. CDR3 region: CASSFAGYYNEQFF. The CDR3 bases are TGTGCCAGCAGTTTCGCCGGCTATTACAATGAGCAGTTCTTC.

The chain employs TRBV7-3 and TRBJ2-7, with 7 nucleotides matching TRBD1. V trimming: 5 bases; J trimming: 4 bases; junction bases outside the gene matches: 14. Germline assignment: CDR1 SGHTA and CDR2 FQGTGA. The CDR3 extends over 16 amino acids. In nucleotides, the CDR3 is TGTGCCAGCAGCCGCGGGCCGGGACAGAGATCTTACGAGCAGTACTTC. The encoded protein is CASSRGPGQRSYEQYF.

In DNA form, the CDR3 reads TGTGCCAGCAGTCAGGGGCGCACTGGGAGTCAAGAGACCCAGTACTTC. The encoded protein is CASSQGRTGSQETQYF. The chain has TRBV6-6 and TRBJ2-5, with a weak D call TRBD1 (6 bases). Trimming removed 5 bases from V and 2 bases from J, with 18 bases in between. Germline V gives CDR1 MNHNY, CDR2 SVGAGI (reference sequence). The length of the CDR3 is 16 residues.

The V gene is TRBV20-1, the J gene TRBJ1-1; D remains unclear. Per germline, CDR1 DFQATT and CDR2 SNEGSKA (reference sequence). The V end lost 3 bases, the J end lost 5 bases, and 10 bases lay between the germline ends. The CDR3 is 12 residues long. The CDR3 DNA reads TGCAGTGCTAGCTTGGGAAAGACTGAAGCTTTCTTT. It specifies CSASLGKTEAFF.

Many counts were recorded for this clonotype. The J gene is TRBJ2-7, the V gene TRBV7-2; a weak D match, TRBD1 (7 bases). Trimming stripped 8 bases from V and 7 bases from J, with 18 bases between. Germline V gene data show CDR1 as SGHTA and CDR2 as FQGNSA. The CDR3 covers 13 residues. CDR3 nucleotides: TGTGCCAGCTCGGGGCAGGGGGGCCGGGAGCAGTACTTC. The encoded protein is CASSGQGGREQYF.

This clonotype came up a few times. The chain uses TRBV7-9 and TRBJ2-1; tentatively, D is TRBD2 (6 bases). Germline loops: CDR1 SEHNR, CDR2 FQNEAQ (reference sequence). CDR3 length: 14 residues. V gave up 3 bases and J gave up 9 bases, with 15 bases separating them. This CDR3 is CASSLGGGAGEQFF. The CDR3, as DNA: TGTGCCAGCAGCTTGGGTGGCGGGGCCGGTGAGCAGTTCTTC.

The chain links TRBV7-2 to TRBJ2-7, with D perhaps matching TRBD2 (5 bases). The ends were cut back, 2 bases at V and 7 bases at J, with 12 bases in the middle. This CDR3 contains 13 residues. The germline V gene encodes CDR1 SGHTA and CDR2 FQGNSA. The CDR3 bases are TGTGCCAGCAGCTTACTTTTCGGGGAAGAGCAGTACTTC. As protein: CASSLLFGEEQYF.

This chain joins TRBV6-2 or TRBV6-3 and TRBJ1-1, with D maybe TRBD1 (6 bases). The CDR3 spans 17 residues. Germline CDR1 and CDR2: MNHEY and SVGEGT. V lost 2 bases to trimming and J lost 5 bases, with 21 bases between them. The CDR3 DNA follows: TGTGCCAGCAGTTACCTCCGGTGGGGGCACCTTGGGACTGAAGCTTTCTTT. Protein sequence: CASSYLRWGHLGTEAFF.

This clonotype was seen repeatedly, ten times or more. CDR3 region: CASSSGGTNTEAFF. The CDR3 DNA reads as TGTGCCAGCAGCTCTGGGGGAACAAACACTGAAGCTTTCTTT. This chain joins TRBV7-8 and TRBJ1-1; D is perhaps TRBD1 (5 bases). Germline CDR1 reads SGHVS; CDR2 reads FQNEAQ. Trimming took off 4 bases at V and 2 bases at J, with 11 bases between the two ends. There are 14 residues in the CDR3. The full variable domain, in which reference TRBV7-8 and TRBJ1-1 provide the parts outside the CDR3, is GAGVSQSPRYKVAKRGQDVALRCDPISGHVSLFWYQQALGQGPEFLTYFQNEAQLDKSGLPSDRFFAERPEGSVSTLKIQRTQQEDSAVYLCASSSGGTNTEAFFGQGTRLTVV.

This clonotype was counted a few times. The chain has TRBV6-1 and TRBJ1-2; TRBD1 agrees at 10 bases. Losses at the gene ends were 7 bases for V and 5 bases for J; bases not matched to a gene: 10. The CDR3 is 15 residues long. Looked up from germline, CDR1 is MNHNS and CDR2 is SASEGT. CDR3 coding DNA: TGTGCCAGCAATTCTCCGGGACAGGGGCCTTATGGCTACACCTTC. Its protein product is CASNSPGQGPYGYTF.